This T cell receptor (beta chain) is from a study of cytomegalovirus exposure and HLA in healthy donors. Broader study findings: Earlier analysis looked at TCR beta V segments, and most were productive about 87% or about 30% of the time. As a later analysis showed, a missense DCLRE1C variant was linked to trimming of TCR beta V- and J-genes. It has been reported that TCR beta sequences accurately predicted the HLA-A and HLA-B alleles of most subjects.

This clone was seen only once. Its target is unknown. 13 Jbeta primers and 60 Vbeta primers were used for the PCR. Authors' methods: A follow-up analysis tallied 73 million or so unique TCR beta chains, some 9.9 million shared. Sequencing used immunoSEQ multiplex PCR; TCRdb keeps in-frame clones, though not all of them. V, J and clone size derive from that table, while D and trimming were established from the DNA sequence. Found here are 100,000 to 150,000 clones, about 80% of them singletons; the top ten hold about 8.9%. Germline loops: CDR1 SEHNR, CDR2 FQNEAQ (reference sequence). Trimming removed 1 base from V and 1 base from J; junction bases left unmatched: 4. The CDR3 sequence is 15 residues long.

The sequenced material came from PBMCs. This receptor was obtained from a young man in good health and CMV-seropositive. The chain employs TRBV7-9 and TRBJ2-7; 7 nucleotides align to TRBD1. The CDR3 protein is CASSLGRGQSYEQYF. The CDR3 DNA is TGTGCCAGCAGCTTAGGTAGGGGGCAATCCTACGAGCAGTACTTC.